This T cell receptor (beta chain) was identified during a study of blood T cells in healthy people across ages. The wider study: Template switching picked up about one barcoded beta molecule for each two T cells. Study observations and caveats: Fewer expanded clones and more diversity marked long-lived versus aged donors.

This CDR3 is built from 14 residues. Deletions cut 0 bases from V and 8 bases from J, with 10 bases between. The germline V gene has CDR1 LGHNA and CDR2 YNFKEQ. This clonotype was counted between two and nine times. What it binds is unknown. Each donor gave around 9.6 milliliters of peripheral blood. The second PCR ran roughly 7 to 11 cycles with a sample-barcoded 5' primer and J-beta primers. Individual samples furnished no less than 2.5 million CDR3-containing paired-end reads apiece. TCRdb re-called the 5' RACE reads through MiXCR, storing one row per CDR3 protein. Seen here are 1,800,000 or so distinct CDR3 sequences, 35% to 50% observed once, and the top ten hold approximately 22%.

The rearrangement links TRBV4-2 to TRBJ1-4; D ambiguous. The sequenced sample was blood. This TCR was recovered from a human donor in good health. The CDR3 sequence is CASSQDPAGEKLFF. CDR3 bases: TGTGCCAGCAGCCAAGATCCTGCTGGAGAAAAACTGTTTTTT.